This record covers a single TCR beta chain. Germline assignment: CDR1 SGDLS and CDR2 YYNGEE. Trimming took off 3 bases at V and 0 bases at J, with 16 bases between the two ends. This CDR3 has 17 amino acids. Clones were sequenced by immunoSEQ multiplex PCR, and TCRdb holds only the in-frame ones, with some missing. The sample lists some 170,000 clones, approximately 78% seen once, with roughly a tenth in the top ten. This record comes from a study of blood T cell repertoires in COVID-19. This sequence was found in a human donor in a cohort sampled during active COVID-19. The V gene is TRBV9, the J gene TRBJ1-3; a weak D match, TRBD1 (5 bases). The sequenced material came from peripheral blood. The CDR3 loop reads CASSADPTALSGNTIYF. The CDR3 region has the DNA TGTGCCAGCAGCGCCGACCCGACAGCACTCTCTGGAAACACCATATATTTT.